The entry below gives a single T cell receptor beta chain sequence along with its context. What it recognizes is unknown. V gave up 10 bases and J gave up 4 bases, with 11 bases separating them. This CDR3 has 12 residues. Germline assignment: CDR1 LNHDA and CDR2 SQIVND (reference sequence). Sequencing was performed with immunoSEQ multiplex PCR; in TCRdb, only in-frame clones are kept and a portion is missing. The sample carries over 85,000 clones, 80% to 95% recorded once. This sample stems from a study of siplizumab effects on memory and regulatory T cells. Study-wide points: Unstimulated naive T cells seemed to show more diversity than memory cells did, and they also seemed to be among the major contributors to the alloresponse. Neither a naive nor a memory phenotype was assignable to roughly 75-96% of proliferating CD4+ or CD8+ clones. Proliferating Tregs' suppressive function in siplizumab cultures went unconfirmed. Most alloreactive clones went unmapped to unstimulated subsets; only a minor fraction mapped.

Specimen: CD4+ T cells sorted from blood. The rearrangement joins TRBV19 to TRBJ2-1, with D maybe TRBD2 (5 bases). This TCR came from a human donor in good health. Here the CDR3 DNA reads TGTGCCAAGGAGGAGGCGTACAATGAGCAGTTCTTC. Residues: CAKEEAYNEQFF.